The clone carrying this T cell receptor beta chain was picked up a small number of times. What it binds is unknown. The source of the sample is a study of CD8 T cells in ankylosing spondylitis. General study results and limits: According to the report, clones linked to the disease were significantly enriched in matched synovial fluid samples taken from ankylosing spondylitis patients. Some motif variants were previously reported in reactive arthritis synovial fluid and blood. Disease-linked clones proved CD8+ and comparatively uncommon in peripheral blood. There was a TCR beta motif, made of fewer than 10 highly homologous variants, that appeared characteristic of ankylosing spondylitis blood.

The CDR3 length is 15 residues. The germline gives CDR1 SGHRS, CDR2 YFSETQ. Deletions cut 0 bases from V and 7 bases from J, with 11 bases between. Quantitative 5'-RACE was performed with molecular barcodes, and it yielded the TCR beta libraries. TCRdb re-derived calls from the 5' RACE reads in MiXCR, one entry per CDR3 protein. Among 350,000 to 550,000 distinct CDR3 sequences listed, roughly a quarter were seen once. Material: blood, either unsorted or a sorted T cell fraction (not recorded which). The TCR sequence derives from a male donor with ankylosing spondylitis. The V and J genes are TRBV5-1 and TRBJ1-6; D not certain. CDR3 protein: CASSLVGGTNSPLHF. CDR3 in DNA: TGCGCCAGCAGCTTGGTTGGAGGTACCAATTCACCCCTCCACTTT.